The 5 T cell receptor beta chains in this list originate from one sample, sequenced in a study of response to subunit inactivated influenza vaccine (dated by TCRdb to between 2017 and 2018). The library was built by means of RT-PCR. The sequencing machine was an Illumina HiSeq 2500. The public reads were quality trimmed at Q25 with fastp and then assembled into clones with MiXCR by TCRdb, keeping productive beta chains. Each entry merges the rows of one CDR3 protein and shows their most common DNA and genes. This sample is represented by about 520,000 distinct CDR3 sequences; approximately 9.9% of them were singletons. 12% of the sample belongs to the ten largest clones. This sample's time point label indicates: approximately 40 days after influenza vaccine administration. The sequencing here drew on PBMCs from blood, taken 45 days after vaccination. The source of these receptors is a man aged 50 or older who received an inactivated influenza vaccine. Donor details come from another sample of the same person, matched by shared clones.

This clonotype came up a few times. The rearrangement joins TRBV5-1 to TRBJ1-1; a weak D match, TRBD1 (6 bases). Between the trimmed V and J ends, which lost 3 bases and 3 bases, there was a span of 9 bases. The germline V gene has CDR1 SGHRS and CDR2 YFSETQ. The CDR3 extends over 13 amino acids. CDR3 in amino acids: CASSYQGHTEAFF. CDR3 DNA sequence: TGCGCCAGCAGCTATCAGGGGCACACTGAAGCTTTCTTT.

V is TRBV5-1 and J is TRBJ2-3; no reliable D call. The V and J ends lost 0 bases and 5 bases respectively, with 7 bases between them. This CDR3 is 13 amino acids long. Germline assignment: CDR1 SGHRS and CDR2 YFSETQ. This chain's CDR3 is CASSLASLDTQYF. DNA of the CDR3: TGCGCCAGCAGCTTGGCCAGTTTAGATACGCAGTATTTT.

The chain employs TRBV20-1 and TRBJ1-2; weak D call: TRBD1 (5 bases). Trimming cost V 6 bases and J 2 bases, with 16 bases left between them. CDR1 is DFQATT, CDR2 SNEGSKA, per germline (reference sequence). CDR3 size: 14 residues. In nucleotides, the CDR3 is TGCAGTGCCGTTTCGACGGGGACGAACTATGGCTACACCTTC. Its protein is CSAVSTGTNYGYTF.

This sequence joins TRBV12-3 or TRBV12-4 and TRBJ2-2; 8 bases line up with TRBD1. CDR3 length: 16 residues. V was clipped by 2 bases and J by 6 bases; unmatched bases: 8. The CDR3 here is CASSLRTGINAGELFF. CDR3 bases: TGTGCCAGCAGTTTACGGACAGGGATTAACGCCGGGGAGCTGTTTTTT.

At least ten counts were recorded for this clonotype. The chain links TRBV11-2 to TRBJ2-3, with TRBD2 as a possible D gene (6 bases). The germline V and J ends were trimmed by 8 bases and 2 bases, with 17 bases remaining between them. The CDR3 extends over 15 amino acids. Germline V gives CDR1 SGHAT, CDR2 FQNNGV. The CDR3 sequence: CASLQLGLVTDTQYF. The CDR3 coding sequence is TGTGCCAGCCTCCAATTGGGACTGGTCACAGATACGCAGTATTTT. The whole variable domain, filled in from reference TRBV11-2 and TRBJ2-3, reads EAGVAQSPRYKIIEKRQSVAFWCNPISGHATLYWYQQILGQGPKLLIQFQNNGVVDDSQLPKDRFSAERLKGVDSTLKIQPAKLEDSAVYLCASLQLGLVTDTQYFGPGTRLTVL.